A single sample gave rise to the 13 T cell receptor beta chains below, sequenced in a study of cytomegalovirus exposure and HLA in healthy donors. PCR amplification relied on 60 Vbeta primers (plus 13 Jbeta primers). The table came from immunoSEQ multiplex PCR; TCRdb's copy has only in-frame clones and leaves some out. Its table lists roughly 51,000 clones. Sample: PBMCs. The receptors here all came from a middle-aged woman in good health and CMV-seronegative.

This rearrangement joins TRBV18 to TRBJ2-5; weak D call: TRBD2 (6 bases). The CDR3 consists of 15 residues. Trimming stripped 3 bases from V and 10 bases from J, with 21 bases between. Germline assignment: CDR1 KGHSH and CDR2 LQKENI. The CDR3 bases are TGTGCCAGCTCACCCGGGCAGGGCCTATCCGGGGGCCAGTACTTC. It encodes CASSPGQGLSGGQYF.

CDR3 amino acids: CASSRTGGNEQFF. The DNA for the CDR3 is TGTGCCAGCAGCCGGACAGGGGGCAATGAGCAGTTCTTC. This chain joins TRBV7-3 and TRBJ2-1, with 10 positions matching TRBD1. The CDR3 consists of 13 residues. V lost 5 bases and J lost 6; bases outside the gene matches: 1. CDR1 is SGHTA, CDR2 FQGTGA, per germline.

For the CDR3, the DNA is TGTGCCAGCAGTTACGGACCGGGACAGGGCAACGAGCAGTACTTC. Its protein product is CASSYGPGQGNEQYF. The rearrangement links TRBV6-6 to TRBJ2-5, with 9 bases identical to TRBD1. The DNA end is more similar to TRBJ2-7, so the J call may be wrong. Germline V gene sequence: CDR1 MNHNY, CDR2 SVGAGI (reference sequence). The CDR3 totals 15 residues.

As regards this clone: One junction end does not reproduce the germline sequence, and a read error may be involved. The rearrangement joins TRBV6-5 to TRBJ1-1, with unresolved D. Germline loops: CDR1 MNHEY, CDR2 SVGAGI. CDR3 length: 13 amino acids. This chain's CDR3 is CASSTQVKTEAFF. CDR3 coding DNA: TGTGCCAGCAGTACCCAGGTGAAGACTGAAGCTTTCTTT.

This chain uses TRBV18 with TRBJ1-5; D is possibly TRBD1 (5 bases). Trimming removed 3 bases from V and 0 bases from J, with 21 bases in between. CDR1 is KGHSH, CDR2 LQKENI, per germline. This CDR3 region has 19 residues. The CDR3 region is CASSPGQGTSINSNQPQHF. As DNA, the CDR3 is TGTGCCAGCTCACCGGGCCAAGGGACTTCTATCAATAGCAATCAGCCCCAGCATTTT.

The chain couples TRBV6-1 to TRBJ2-1; perhaps TRBD2 as D (6 bases). CDR1 is MNHNS and CDR2 is SASEGT in the germline V gene. The CDR3 has 16 residues. V shed 3 bases and J shed 7 bases, with 19 bases lying between them. In nucleotides, the CDR3 is TGTGCCAGCAGTGACCTCCCAGCGGGTTCGAAAAATGAGCAGTTCTTC. Amino acids: CASSDLPAGSKNEQFF.

The genes are TRBV5-1 and TRBJ1-1, with no clear D. V was shortened by 2 bases and J by 1 base, with 9 bases between the two germline ends. Germline CDR1 reads SGHRS; CDR2 reads YFSETQ. The CDR3 is 14 amino acids. The CDR3 bases are TGCGCCAGCAGCTTATCGCGGCAGAACACTGAAGCTTTCTTT. As protein: CASSLSRQNTEAFF.

The chain couples TRBV4-3 to TRBJ2-1; D might be TRBD2 (7 bases). With 0 bases removed from V and 7 bases from J, the gap between germline ends came to 13 bases. The germline gives CDR1 LGHNA, CDR2 YSLEER. This CDR3 is built from 15 residues. The CDR3: CASSQDWRGLNEQFF. CDR3 DNA sequence: TGCGCCAGCAGCCAAGATTGGCGGGGGCTTAATGAGCAGTTCTTC.

This chain links TRBV5-6 with TRBJ2-5; TRBD1 aligns across 7 bases. The J call may be mistaken, given a closer DNA end match to TRBJ2-7. Looked up from germline, CDR1 is SGHDT and CDR2 is YYEEEE. There are 16 residues in the CDR3. The CDR3 sequence: CASHRETGAILYEQYF. The CDR3 DNA is TGTGCCAGCCACCGGGAAACAGGGGCCATTCTCTACGAGCAGTACTTC.

The rearrangement uses TRBV9 and TRBJ2-1; D is possibly TRBD1 (6 bases). The CDR3 is made up of 13 amino acids. From germline, CDR1 is SGDLS and CDR2 YYNGEE. V was pared by 4 bases and J by 7 bases, with 12 bases between. This CDR3 is CASSPGTGNEQFF. The CDR3 bases are TGTGCCAGCAGCCCCGGAACAGGGAATGAGCAGTTCTTC.

J is TRBJ1-3 and V is TRBV10-3, with 9 bases fitting TRBD1. This CDR3 spans 14 amino acids. The ends lost 6 bases at V and 2 bases at J; junction bases unmatched: 2. The germline V gene has CDR1 ENHRY and CDR2 SYGVKD. In DNA, the CDR3 is TGTGCCATCAGGGGACAGGGCACTGGAAACACCATATATTTT. Its protein is CAIRGQGTGNTIYF.

The CDR3 protein is CAWRGLAGASEQYF. In DNA form, the CDR3 reads TGTGCCTGGAGGGGACTAGCGGGAGCCAGTGAGCAGTACTTC. The gene calls are TRBV30 and TRBJ2-7, with 14 bases matching TRBD2. Trimming took 3 bases from V and 7 from J; bases not matched to a gene: 5. CDR3 length: 14 amino acids. The germline CDR1 and CDR2 sequences are GTSNPN and SVGIG (reference sequence).

The V and J genes are TRBV6-5 and TRBJ1-5; weak D call: TRBD1 (6 bases). Trimming shortened V by 8 bases and J by 6 bases, and 20 bases separated the two germline ends. Germline V gene data show CDR1 as MNHEY and CDR2 as SVGAGI. This CDR3 has 15 residues. CDR3 nucleotides: TGTGCCAGCGGCTCAACTCTTGCGGACAGTCAGCCCCAGCATTTT. Protein sequence: CASGSTLADSQPQHF.